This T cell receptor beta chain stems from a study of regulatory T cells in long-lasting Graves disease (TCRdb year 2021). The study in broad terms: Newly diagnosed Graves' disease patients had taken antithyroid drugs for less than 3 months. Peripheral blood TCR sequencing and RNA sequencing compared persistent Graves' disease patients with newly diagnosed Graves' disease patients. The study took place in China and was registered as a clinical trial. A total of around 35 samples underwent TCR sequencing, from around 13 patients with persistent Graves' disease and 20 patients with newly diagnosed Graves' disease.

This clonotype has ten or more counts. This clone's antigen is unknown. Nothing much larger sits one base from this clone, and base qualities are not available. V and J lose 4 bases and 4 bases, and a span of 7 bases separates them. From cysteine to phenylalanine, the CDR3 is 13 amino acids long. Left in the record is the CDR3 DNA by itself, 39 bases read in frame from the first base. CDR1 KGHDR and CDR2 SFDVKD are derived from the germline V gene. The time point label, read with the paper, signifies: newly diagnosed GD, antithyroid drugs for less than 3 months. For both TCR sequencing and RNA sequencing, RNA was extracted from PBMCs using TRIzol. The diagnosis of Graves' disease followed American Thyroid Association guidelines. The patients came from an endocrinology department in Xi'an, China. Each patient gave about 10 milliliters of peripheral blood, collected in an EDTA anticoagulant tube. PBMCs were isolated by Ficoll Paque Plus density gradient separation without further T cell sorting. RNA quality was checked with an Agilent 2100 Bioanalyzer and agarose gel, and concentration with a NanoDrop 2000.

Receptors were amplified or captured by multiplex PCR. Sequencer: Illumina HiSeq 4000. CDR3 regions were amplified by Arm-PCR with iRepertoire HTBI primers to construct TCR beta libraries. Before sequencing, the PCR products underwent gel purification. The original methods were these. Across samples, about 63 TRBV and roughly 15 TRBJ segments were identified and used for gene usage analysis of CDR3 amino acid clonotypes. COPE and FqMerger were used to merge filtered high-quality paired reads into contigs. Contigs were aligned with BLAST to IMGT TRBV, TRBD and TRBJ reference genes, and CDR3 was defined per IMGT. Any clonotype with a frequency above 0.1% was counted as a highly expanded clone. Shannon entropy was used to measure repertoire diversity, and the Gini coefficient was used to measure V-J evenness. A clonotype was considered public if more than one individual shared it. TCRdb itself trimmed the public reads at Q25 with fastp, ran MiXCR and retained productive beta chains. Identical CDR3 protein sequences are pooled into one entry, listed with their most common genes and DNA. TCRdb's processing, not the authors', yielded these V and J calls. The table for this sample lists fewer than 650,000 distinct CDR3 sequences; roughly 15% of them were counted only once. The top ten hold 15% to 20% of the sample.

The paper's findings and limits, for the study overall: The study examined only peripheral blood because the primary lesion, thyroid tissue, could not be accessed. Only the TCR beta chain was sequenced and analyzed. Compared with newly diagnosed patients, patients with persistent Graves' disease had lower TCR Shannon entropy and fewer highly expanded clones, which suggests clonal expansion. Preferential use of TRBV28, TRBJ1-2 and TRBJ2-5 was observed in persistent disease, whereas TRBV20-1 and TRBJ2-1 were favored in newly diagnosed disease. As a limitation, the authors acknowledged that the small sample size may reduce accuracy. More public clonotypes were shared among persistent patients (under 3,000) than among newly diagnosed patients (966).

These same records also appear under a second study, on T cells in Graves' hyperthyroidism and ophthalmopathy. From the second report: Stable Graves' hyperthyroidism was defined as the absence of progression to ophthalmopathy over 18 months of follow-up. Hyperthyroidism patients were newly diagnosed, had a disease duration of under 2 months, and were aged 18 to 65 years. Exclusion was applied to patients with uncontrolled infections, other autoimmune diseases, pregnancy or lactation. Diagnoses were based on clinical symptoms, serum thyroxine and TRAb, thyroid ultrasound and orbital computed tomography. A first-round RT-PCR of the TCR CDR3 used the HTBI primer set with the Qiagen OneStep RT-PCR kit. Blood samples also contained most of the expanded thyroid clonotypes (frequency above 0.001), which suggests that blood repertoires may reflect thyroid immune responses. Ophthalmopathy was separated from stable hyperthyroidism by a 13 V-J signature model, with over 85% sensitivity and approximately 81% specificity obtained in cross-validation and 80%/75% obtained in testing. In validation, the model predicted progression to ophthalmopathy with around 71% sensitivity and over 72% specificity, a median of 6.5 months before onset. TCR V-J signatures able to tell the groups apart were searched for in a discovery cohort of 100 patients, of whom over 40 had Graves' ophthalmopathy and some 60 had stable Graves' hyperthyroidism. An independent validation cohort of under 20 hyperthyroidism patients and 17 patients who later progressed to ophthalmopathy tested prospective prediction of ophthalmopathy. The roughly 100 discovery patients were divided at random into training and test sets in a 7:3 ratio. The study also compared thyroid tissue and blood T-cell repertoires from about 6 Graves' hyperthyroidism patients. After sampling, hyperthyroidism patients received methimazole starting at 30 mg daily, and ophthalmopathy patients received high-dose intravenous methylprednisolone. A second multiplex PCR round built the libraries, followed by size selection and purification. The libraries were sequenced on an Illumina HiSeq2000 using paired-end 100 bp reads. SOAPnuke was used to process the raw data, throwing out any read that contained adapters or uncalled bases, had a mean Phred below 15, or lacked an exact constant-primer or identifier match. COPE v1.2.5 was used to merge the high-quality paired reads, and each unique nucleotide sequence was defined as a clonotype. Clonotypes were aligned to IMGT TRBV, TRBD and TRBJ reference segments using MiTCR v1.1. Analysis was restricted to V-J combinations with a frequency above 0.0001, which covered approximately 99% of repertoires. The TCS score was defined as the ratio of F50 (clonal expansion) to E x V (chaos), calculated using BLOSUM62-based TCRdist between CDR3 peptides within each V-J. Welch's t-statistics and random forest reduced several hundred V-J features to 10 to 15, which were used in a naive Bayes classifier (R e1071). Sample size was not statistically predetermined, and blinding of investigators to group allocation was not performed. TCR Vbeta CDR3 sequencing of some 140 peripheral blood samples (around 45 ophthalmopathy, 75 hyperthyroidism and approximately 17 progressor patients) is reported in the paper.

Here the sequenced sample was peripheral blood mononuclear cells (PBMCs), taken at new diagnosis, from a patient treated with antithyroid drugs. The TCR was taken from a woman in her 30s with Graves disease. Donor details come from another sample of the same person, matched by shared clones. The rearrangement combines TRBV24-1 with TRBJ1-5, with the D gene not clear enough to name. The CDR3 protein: CATSDYGNQPQHF. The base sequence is TGTGCCACCAGTGACTACGGGAATCAGCCCCAGCATTTT.